The sequence of this TCR beta chain was determined in a study of T cells in Graves' hyperthyroidism and ophthalmopathy. For the diagnoses, clinical symptoms, serum thyroxine and TRAb, thyroid ultrasound and orbital computed tomography were used. RNA transcripts yielded amplified TCR beta CDR3 regions. First-round RT-PCR targeting the TCR CDR3 was performed with the HTBI primer set. TCRdb redid the calling of the multiplex PCR reads with MiXCR, one entry per CDR3 protein. The sample lists 200,000 to 250,000 distinct CDR3 sequences; roughly a sixth were seen once. Study-level results: Blood samples included most of the expanded thyroid clonotypes exceeding 0.001. In the analysis, a 13 V-J model separated ophthalmopathy from stable hyperthyroidism.

A remark on this clonotype: Its cognate antigen is unknown.

CDR1 LNHDA and CDR2 SQIVND come from the germline V gene (reference sequence). The CDR3 consists of 13 residues. The V gene lost 4 bases and the J gene lost 7 bases, with 11 bases spanning the gap. The J gene is TRBJ1-5, the V gene TRBV19; D uncertain. This TCR derives from a man in his forties or fifties with Graves' hyperthyroidism. Input material: blood. CDR3 sequence reads: CASSSPLHQPQHF. DNA of the CDR3: TGTGCCAGTAGTAGTCCGTTACACCAGCCCCAGCATTTT.